This T cell receptor beta chain appears in the sequencing data of a study of beta chain features in type 1 diabetes. Since all of the isolated RNA was reverse transcribed, expressed TCRB transcripts were what got sequenced. Using immunoSEQ multiplex PCR, the repertoire was profiled, and TCRdb retains in-frame clones only, with some absent. The table includes 240,000 or so clones, about 71% detected once. A CD45RO/CCR7/CD25/CD127/CD95/CD27 panel sorted naive, central memory, regulatory and stem cell-like memory CD4+ cells. The V and J ends lost 8 bases and 6 bases respectively, with 11 bases between them. CDR3 length equals 11 residues. In germline, CDR1 is SQVTM, CDR2 ANQGSEA.

This sequence joins TRBV29-1 and TRBJ2-1, with D possibly matching TRBD1 (5 bases). The sequencing sample was made of naive CD4+ T cells from blood. The sequence came from a man aged 25-45 years in good health. The CDR3 coding sequence is TGCAGCCACGGGCAGGGCAATGAGCAGTTCTTC. It codes for CSHGQGNEQFF.